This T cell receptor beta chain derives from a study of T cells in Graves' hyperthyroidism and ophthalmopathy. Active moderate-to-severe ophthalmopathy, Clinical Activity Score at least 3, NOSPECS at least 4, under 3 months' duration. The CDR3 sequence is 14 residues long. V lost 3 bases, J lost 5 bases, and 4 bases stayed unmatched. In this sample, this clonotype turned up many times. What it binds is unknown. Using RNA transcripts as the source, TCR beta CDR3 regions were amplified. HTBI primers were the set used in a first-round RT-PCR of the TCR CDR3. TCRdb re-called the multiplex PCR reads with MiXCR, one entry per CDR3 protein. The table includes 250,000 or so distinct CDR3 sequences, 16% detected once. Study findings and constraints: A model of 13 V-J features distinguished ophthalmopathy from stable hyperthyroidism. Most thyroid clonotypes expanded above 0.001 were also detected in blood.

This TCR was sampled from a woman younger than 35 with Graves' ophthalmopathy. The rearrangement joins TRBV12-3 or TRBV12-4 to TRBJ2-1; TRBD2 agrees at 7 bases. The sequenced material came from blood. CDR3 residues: CASSFGGGNNEQFF. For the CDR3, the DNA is TGTGCCAGCAGTTTTGGCGGGGGAAACAATGAGCAGTTCTTC.